These T cell receptor beta chains were read from a single sample in a study of CD8+ T cells in alopecia areata. Clones were sequenced by immunoSEQ multiplex PCR, and TCRdb holds only the in-frame ones, with some missing. Counted here are about 64,000 clones, 46% occurring once; the ten biggest clones make up around 21%. This specimen was CD8+ T cells sorted from blood, taken between weeks 36 and 40, from a patient treated with tofacitinib. The receptors here all came from a human donor with alopecia areata. Both conserved end residues are part of each CDR3. D genes are given only for firm matches. For some rows the clone size is stated as once, few or many, or as a class when expanded; others skip it.

j_gene	d_gene	abundance	v_gene	len	CDR3aa	CDR3nt
TRBJ2-7	TRBD2	few	TRBV14	16	CASSQAAGGSSYEQYF	TGTGCCAGCAGCCAAGCCGCGGGGGGGAGCTCCTACGAGCAGTACTTC
TRBJ2-7	TRBD2	once	TRBV30	13	CASLGAGVAEQYF	TGTGCCTCCCTGGGAGCGGGAGTTGCCGAGCAGTACTTC
TRBJ1-5	.	.	TRBV27	15	CASSLSGGQGNPQHF	TGTGCCAGCAGTTTATCGGGAGGGCAGGGCAACCCCCAGCATTTT
TRBJ2-7	TRBD2	once	TRBV7-6	15	CASSSAGAPSYEQYF	TGTGCCAGCAGCTCAGCGGGAGCTCCCTCCTACGAGCAGTACTTC
TRBJ1-2	.	.	TRBV9	14	CASSSWGGTDGYTF	TGTGCCAGCAGCTCTTGGGGGGGAACGGATGGCTACACCTTC
TRBJ2-1	TRBD2	.	TRBV27	15	CASSFTSGPHNEQFF	TGTGCCAGCAGTTTCACTAGCGGGCCCCACAATGAGCAGTTCTTC
TRBJ1-5	.	few	TRBV6-5	14	CASSKGRVNQPQHF	TGTGCCAGCAGTAAAGGACGGGTCAATCAGCCCCAGCATTTT
TRBJ2-1	.	.	TRBV2	10	CASQRPEQFF	TGTGCCAGCCAGCGGCCGGAGCAGTTCTTC
TRBJ2-3	.	few	TRBV29-1	15	CSFSGTFRDTDTQYF	TGCAGCTTCTCCGGGACTTTCAGAGACACAGATACGCAGTATTTT
TRBJ2-2	TRBD2	.	TRBV29-1	14	CSVAWSGRARELFF	TGCAGCGTTGCTTGGAGCGGGAGGGCCCGGGAGCTGTTTTTT
TRBJ1-5	TRBD1	.	TRBV9	15	CASSEGGGGYQPQHF	TGTGCCAGCAGCGAAGGGGGAGGGGGCTATCAGCCCCAGCATTTT
TRBJ2-2	TRBD1	.	TRBV4-3	17	CASSQGPPGGVTGELFF	TGCGCCAGCAGCCAAGGACCCCCAGGGGGCGTCACCGGGGAGCTGTTTTTT
TRBJ2-5	TRBD1	once	TRBV14	14	CASRQTGAQETQYF	TGTGCCAGCAGACAGACAGGGGCTCAAGAGACCCAGTACTTC
TRBJ2-1	.	.	TRBV7-2	11	CASRNYNEQFF	TGTGCCAGCAGGAACTACAATGAGCAGTTCTTC
TRBJ2-3	.	few	TRBV29-1	14	CSVEEGLGTDTQYF	TGCAGCGTTGAAGAGGGGTTGGGCACAGATACGCAGTATTTT
TRBJ2-7	.	.	TRBV5-1	14	CASSLLVGDHEQYF	TGCGCCAGCAGCTTGTTGGTAGGGGATCACGAGCAGTACTTC
TRBJ1-1	TRBD1	.	TRBV27	12	CASSRGQSKAFF	TGTGCCAGCAGTCGGGGACAGTCAAAAGCTTTCTTT
TRBJ1-2	.	.	TRBV29-1	15	CSVVTVGRDAYGYTF	TGCAGCGTTGTTACGGTGGGCAGGGACGCCTATGGCTACACCTTC
TRBJ2-4	.	.	TRBV11-2	17	CASSPGGGPIAKNIQYF	TGTGCCAGCAGCCCGGGTGGGGGACCTATAGCCAAAAACATTCAGTACTTC
TRBJ2-7	TRBD1	few	TRBV7-9	14	CASSRGTGSYEQYF	TGTGCCAGCAGCCGGGGGACAGGGTCCTACGAGCAGTACTTC
TRBJ2-7	.	few	TRBV4-1	13	CASSQGWEYEQYF	TGCGCCAGCAGCCAAGGGTGGGAGTACGAGCAGTACTTC
TRBJ2-1	TRBD2	.	TRBV29-1	15	CSVETGLATYNEQFF	TGCAGCGTCGAAACGGGACTAGCCACCTACAATGAGCAGTTCTTC
TRBJ1-2	.	.	TRBV7-8	15	CASSRTAGQNYGYTF	TGTGCCAGCAGCAGAACAGCCGGACAGAACTATGGCTACACCTTC
TRBJ2-7	TRBD2	medium-sized	TRBV5-1	16	CASSLVVAGGSYEQYF	TGCGCCAGCAGCTTGGTGGTAGCGGGAGGTTCCTACGAGCAGTACTTC
TRBJ1-1	.	.	TRBV29-1	14	CSVQEGRMNTEAFF	TGCAGCGTTCAGGAGGGGAGGATGAACACTGAAGCTTTCTTT
TRBJ2-7	.	few	TRBV25-1	11	CASTDSYEQYF	TGTGCCAGCACTGACTCCTACGAGCAGTACTTC
TRBJ2-7	.	.	TRBV29-1	16	CSVEGVTGGASYEQYF	TGCAGCGTTGAAGGGGTGACAGGAGGGGCCAGCTACGAGCAGTACTTC
TRBJ1-1	.	few	TRBV28	14	CASSLLRGRTEAFF	TGTGCCAGCAGTTTACTCCGGGGGCGTACTGAAGCTTTCTTT
TRBJ2-7	TRBD2	.	TRBV7-9	15	CASSPRVAGGGEQYF	TGTGCCAGCAGCCCGAGGGTTGCGGGAGGGGGCGAGCAGTACTTC
TRBJ2-5	.	few	TRBV9	17	CASSGPPWRQLQETQYF	TGTGCCAGCAGCGGACCACCTTGGAGACAGCTTCAAGAGACCCAGTACTTC
TRBJ2-7	TRBD1	.	TRBV4-1	15	CASATGALSSYEQYF	TGCGCCAGCGCCACAGGGGCCCTAAGCTCCTACGAGCAGTACTTC
TRBJ2-3	TRBD2	.	TRBV30	15	CAWSVTSGITDTQYF	TGTGCCTGGAGTGTCACTAGCGGGATCACAGATACGCAGTATTTT
TRBJ2-7	.	.	TRBV29-1	13	CSVEDGRHYEQYF	TGCAGCGTTGAAGACGGCAGACACTACGAGCAGTACTTC
TRBJ1-5	.	once	TRBV19	13	CASSIGEEVPQHF	TGTGCCAGTAGTATAGGGGAAGAGGTGCCCCAGCATTTT
TRBJ2-2	.	.	TRBV29-1	13	CSVVQPNTGELFF	TGCAGCGTTGTACAGCCGAACACCGGGGAGCTGTTTTTT
TRBJ2-2	.	once	TRBV6-5	14	CASSYLARAGELFF	TGTGCCAGCAGTTACTTAGCCCGAGCCGGGGAGCTGTTTTTT
TRBJ1-4	.	.	TRBV9	15	CASSPSGQRNEKLFF	TGTGCCAGCAGCCCCTCCGGACAGAGAAATGAAAAACTGTTTTTT
TRBJ2-1	.	.	TRBV30	11	CAWTSLHEQFF	TGTGCCTGGACTAGCCTCCATGAGCAGTTCTTC
TRBJ1-5	.	few	TRBV1	16	CTSSLRPGRGNQPQHF	TGCACCAGCAGCCTACGTCCAGGGCGTGGCAATCAGCCCCAGCATTTT
TRBJ2-5	TRBD1	.	TRBV5-1	13	CASSPDREKTQYF	TGCGCCAGCAGCCCCGACAGGGAAAAGACCCAGTACTTC
TRBJ1-1	.	.	TRBV7-8	15	CASSVRRVVDTEAFF	TGTGCCAGCAGCGTTCGCAGGGTGGTGGACACTGAAGCTTTCTTT
TRBJ2-2	TRBD2	.	TRBV11-3	17	CASSLLQRERYTGELFF	TGTGCCAGCAGCTTATTACAGCGGGAGCGGTACACCGGGGAGCTGTTTTTT
TRBJ2-1	TRBD2	.	TRBV4-3	14	CASSQESSGRPQFF	TGCGCCAGCAGCCAAGAATCTAGCGGGAGACCCCAGTTCTTC
TRBJ2-1	TRBD2	.	TRBV29-1	14	CSVAGTSGRDEQFF	TGCAGCGTCGCCGGGACTAGCGGGAGGGATGAGCAGTTCTTC
TRBJ2-1	TRBD2	.	TRBV7-9	14	CASSPTSGSRFPFF	TGTGCCAGCAGCCCGACTAGCGGGAGTAGGTTTCCGTTCTTC
TRBJ2-7	TRBD2	.	TRBV27	13	CASRDGRANEQYF	TGTGCCAGCCGGGACGGGAGGGCTAACGAGCAGTACTTC
TRBJ2-7	.	.	TRBV4-1	16	CASSQERGRASYEQYF	TGCGCCAGCAGCCAAGAAAGAGGGCGAGCCTCCTACGAGCAGTACTTC
TRBJ2-7	TRBD1	.	TRBV30	13	CAWSDGTGDEQYF	TGTGCCTGGAGTGACGGGACAGGGGACGAGCAGTACTTC
TRBJ2-1	TRBD2	few	TRBV9	16	CASSVGKRTSDDEQFF	TGTGCCAGCAGCGTCGGGAAACGGACTAGCGACGATGAGCAGTTCTTC
TRBJ2-1	TRBD2	.	TRBV30	15	CACPASGRVLNEQFF	TGTGCCTGCCCAGCAAGCGGGAGGGTTCTCAATGAGCAGTTCTTC
TRBJ2-1	.	once	TRBV28	12	CASSPSDNEQFF	TGTGCCAGCAGTCCCTCGGACAATGAGCAGTTCTTC
TRBJ1-1	.	.	TRBV9	13	CASSPGGAGKAFF	TGTGCCAGCAGTCCCGGGGGAGCGGGCAAAGCTTTCTTT
TRBJ2-7	.	.	TRBV29-1	12	CSVGAGAYEQYF	TGCAGCGTTGGGGCCGGGGCCTACGAGCAGTACTTC
TRBJ2-5	.	.	TRBV6-5	15	CASSYGATQAETQYF	TGTGCCAGCAGTTACGGGGCCACCCAAGCCGAGACCCAGTACTTC